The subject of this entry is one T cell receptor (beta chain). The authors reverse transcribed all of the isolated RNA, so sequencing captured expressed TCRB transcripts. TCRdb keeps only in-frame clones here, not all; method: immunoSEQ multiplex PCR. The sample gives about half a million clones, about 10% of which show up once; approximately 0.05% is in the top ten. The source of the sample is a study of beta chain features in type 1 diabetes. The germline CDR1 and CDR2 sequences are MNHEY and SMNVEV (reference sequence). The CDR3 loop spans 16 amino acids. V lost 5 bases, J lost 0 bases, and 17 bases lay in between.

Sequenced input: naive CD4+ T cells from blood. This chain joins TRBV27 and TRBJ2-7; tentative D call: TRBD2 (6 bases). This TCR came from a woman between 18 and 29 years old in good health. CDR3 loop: CASSPRGRAFSYEQYF. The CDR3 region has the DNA TGTGCCAGCAGTCCGCGGGGAAGGGCTTTCTCCTACGAGCAGTACTTC.